This T cell receptor beta chain came from a study of identical twins (dated by TCRdb to the mid-2010s). Context from the whole study: To test whether fetal clonotypes persist, this study deep-sequenced TCR alpha and beta repertoires from monozygotic twins, from unrelated adults of various ages, and from cord blood. To rule out contamination, replicate twin experiments were performed at different times with different library preparation protocols. Overall study outcomes, separate from this receptor: Compared with coincidental sharing between unrelated individuals, an excess of low generation-probability sequences was observed among out-of-frame TCR alpha sequences shared between twins. Zero-insertion analyses could be partly confounded by invariant T cells such as MAIT and iNKT, although diverse VJ usage argued against such confounding for most clonotypes. In monozygotic twins, out-of-frame TCR alpha sharing was systematically underestimated by recombination models, although the models agreed with sharing between unrelated individuals. Fewer insertions were carried by abundant cord blood beta clonotypes, a similar but weaker trend appeared in young adult naive repertoires, and no such trend appeared in memory repertoires. In beta out-of-frame sequences, excess twin sharing was weaker, because having fewer shared sequences lowered the signal-to-noise ratio. Because the same donors could not be followed over many years, the conclusions depended on cross-sectional statistical analysis.

The germline V end is reduced by 3 bases and the J end by 5 bases; junction bases left unmatched: 9. The CDR3 numbers 15 residues from cysteine through phenylalanine. The retained sequence is limited to the CDR3, 45 bases, with the frame set at the first base. Per the germline V gene (reference sequence), DFQATT is the CDR1 and SNEGSKA is the CDR2. This clonotype was seen at least ten times. Its antigen has not been determined. It has no much larger one-base neighbor in the sample; base qualities were not kept. Libraries came from 5' RACE. Sequenced on an Illumina HiSeq 2000. Template switching added a universal primer binding site, and the final cDNA carried a unique molecular identifier that allowed TCR cDNA molecules to be counted accurately. First-strand cDNA for TCR alpha and beta chains was synthesized from specific primers in the conserved constant-segment region. To control for contamination, every cDNA library was double barcoded, receiving both a SMART-Mk sample barcode and Illumina barcodes. Two successive PCR steps introduced TruSeq adapter sequences along with Illumina sample barcodes. The TCR alpha and beta cDNA libraries were sequenced on the Illumina HiSeq platform using custom primers. On the authors' methods: MiGEC processed the raw reads to extract unique molecular identifiers, while MiXCR was used to determine the CDR3 positions. For each individual, recombination models were inferred using an EM algorithm with the repgenHMM and IGoR tools. The tcR package in R was used for shared clonotype analysis, with sharing normalized by the product of cloneset sizes. To study raw recombination without the effects of thymic and clonal selection, out-of-frame nonproductive sequences were analyzed. The public sequencing data were trimmed at Q25 with fastp and processed into clonotypes with MiXCR by TCRdb, which kept only in-frame beta chains. Each entry is one CDR3 protein sequence, shown with its most common DNA and genes. For this entry, the V and J calls and clone size follow TCRdb and not the study's own pipeline. A total of approximately 470,000 distinct CDR3 sequences appear in this sample, 13% to 15% of them only once. Of the sample, roughly 0.56% falls within the top ten clones.

Every donor was a healthy Caucasian. Three pairs of female monozygotic twins, all aged roughly 18 to 30 years, were included in the twin cohort. CD4+ and CD8+ T cell populations were isolated with positive isolation kits from Invitrogen. The sample also formed part of further work on yellow fever vaccine responses in identical twins. From the second report: According to the authors, in identical twins the way T cells responded to vaccination appeared partly convergent and partly personalized. The study precisely tracked vaccine-responding T cell clones in identical twins.

Sequenced: CD4+ T cells sorted from blood. This clonotype was obtained from a woman aged 18-35 years in good health. The chain links TRBV20-1 with TRBJ2-5, with 10 bases in between that match TRBD2. The bases are TGCAGTGCTAGTGCTAGCGGGAGATTTGAGGAGACCCAGTACTTC. Its protein product is CSASASGRFEETQYF.